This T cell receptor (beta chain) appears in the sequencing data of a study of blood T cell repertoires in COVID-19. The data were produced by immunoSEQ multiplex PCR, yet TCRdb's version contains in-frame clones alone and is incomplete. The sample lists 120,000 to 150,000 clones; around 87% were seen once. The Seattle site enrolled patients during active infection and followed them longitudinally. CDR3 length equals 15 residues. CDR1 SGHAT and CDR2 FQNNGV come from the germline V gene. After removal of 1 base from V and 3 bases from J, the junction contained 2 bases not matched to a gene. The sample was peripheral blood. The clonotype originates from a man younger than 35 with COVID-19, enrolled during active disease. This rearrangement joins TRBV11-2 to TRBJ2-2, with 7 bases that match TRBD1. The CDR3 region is CASSLGRGYTGELFF. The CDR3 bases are TGTGCCAGCAGCTTAGGCAGGGGGTACACCGGGGAGCTGTTTTTT.